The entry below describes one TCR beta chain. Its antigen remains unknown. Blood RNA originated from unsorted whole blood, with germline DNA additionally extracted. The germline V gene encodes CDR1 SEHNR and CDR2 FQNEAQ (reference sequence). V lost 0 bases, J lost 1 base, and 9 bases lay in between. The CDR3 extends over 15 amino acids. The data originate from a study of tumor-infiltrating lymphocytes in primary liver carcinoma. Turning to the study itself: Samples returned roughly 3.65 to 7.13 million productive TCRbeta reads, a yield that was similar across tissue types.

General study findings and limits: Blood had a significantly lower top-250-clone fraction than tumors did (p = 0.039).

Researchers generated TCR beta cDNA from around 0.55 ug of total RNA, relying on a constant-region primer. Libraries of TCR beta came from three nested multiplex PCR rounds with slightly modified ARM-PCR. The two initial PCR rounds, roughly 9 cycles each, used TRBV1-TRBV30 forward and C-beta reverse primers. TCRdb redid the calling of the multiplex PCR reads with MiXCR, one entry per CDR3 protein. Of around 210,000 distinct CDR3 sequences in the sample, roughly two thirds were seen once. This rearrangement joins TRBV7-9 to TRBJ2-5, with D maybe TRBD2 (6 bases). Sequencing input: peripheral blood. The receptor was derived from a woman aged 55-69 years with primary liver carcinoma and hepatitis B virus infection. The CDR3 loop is CASSLAGGSQETQYF. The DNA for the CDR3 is TGTGCCAGCAGCTTAGCGGGGGGATCCCAAGAGACCCAGTACTTC.